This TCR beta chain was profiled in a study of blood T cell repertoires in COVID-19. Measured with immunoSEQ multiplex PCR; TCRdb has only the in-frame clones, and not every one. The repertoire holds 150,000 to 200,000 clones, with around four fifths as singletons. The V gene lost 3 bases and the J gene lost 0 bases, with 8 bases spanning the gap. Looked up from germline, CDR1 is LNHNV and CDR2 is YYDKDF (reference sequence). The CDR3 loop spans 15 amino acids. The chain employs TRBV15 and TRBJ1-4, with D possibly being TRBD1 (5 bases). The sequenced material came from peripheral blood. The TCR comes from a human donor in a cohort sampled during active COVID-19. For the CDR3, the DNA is TGTGCCACCAGCAGGGCCAGGGCAACTAATGAAAAACTGTTTTTT. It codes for CATSRARATNEKLFF.